This T cell receptor beta chain came from a study of shared clonotypes between healthy human individuals. As for the study in general: The people who gave samples were a couple of women and a few men aged 18 to 49.

TCRdb's copy holds only in-frame clones and misses some; the assay was immunoSEQ multiplex PCR. The sample has about 610,000 clones; around 97% are singletons. CDR3 length equals 12 residues. The V gene lost 3 bases and the J gene lost 5 bases, with 7 bases spanning the gap. Germline V gene lookup returns CDR1 SGHTA and CDR2 FQGNSA. This sequence originates from a young woman in good health. The specimen sequenced was naive CD4+ T cells sorted from blood. The sample's subset: CD45RA+ positively selected. This chain connects TRBV7-2 to TRBJ2-5; the D is unclear. CDR3 sequence reads: CASSFSSETQYF. In DNA, the CDR3 is TGTGCCAGCAGCTTTTCATCGGAGACCCAGTACTTC.